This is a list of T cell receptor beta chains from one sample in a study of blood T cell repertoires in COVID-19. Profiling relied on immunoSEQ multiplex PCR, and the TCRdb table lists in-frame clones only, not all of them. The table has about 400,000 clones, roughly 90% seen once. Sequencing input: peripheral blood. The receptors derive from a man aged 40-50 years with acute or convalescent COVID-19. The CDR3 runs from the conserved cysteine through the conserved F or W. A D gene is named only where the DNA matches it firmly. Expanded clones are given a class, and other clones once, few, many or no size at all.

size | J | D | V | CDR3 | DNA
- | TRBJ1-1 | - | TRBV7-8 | CASSFHTGDTEAFF | TGTGCCAGCAGCTTTCATACAGGTGACACTGAAGCTTTCTTT
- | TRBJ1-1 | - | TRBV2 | CASSGRDTEAFF | TGTGCCAGCAGTGGACGGGACACTGAAGCTTTCTTT
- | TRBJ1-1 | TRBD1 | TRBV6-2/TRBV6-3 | CASSRTGNTEAFF | TGTGCCAGCAGTAGGACAGGCAACACTGAAGCTTTCTTT
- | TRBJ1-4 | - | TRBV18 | CASSPPQLPGGKNEKLFF | TGTGCCAGCTCACCACCCCAATTACCCGGGGGGAAAAATGAAAAACTGTTTTTT
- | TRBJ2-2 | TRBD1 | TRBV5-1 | CASSVTGGVAGELFF | TGCGCCAGCAGCGTGACAGGGGGAGTGGCCGGGGAGCTGTTTTTT
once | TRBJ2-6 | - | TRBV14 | CASSHLSGANVLTF | TGTGCCAGCAGCCACCTCTCTGGGGCCAACGTCCTGACTTTC
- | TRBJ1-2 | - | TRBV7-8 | CASSGSDSYGYTF | TGTGCCAGCAGCGGTAGTGACAGCTATGGCTACACCTTC
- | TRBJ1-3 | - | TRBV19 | CASRPTPRGPGNTIYF | TGTGCCAGTAGGCCTACTCCTCGGGGTCCTGGAAACACCATATATTTT
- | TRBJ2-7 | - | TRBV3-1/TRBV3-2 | CASTPSVPGSYEQYF | TGTGCCAGCACCCCCTCCGTTCCCGGCTCCTACGAGCAGTACTTC
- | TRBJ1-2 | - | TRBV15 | CATRESELNYGYTF | TGTGCCACCAGAGAGTCCGAGCTTAACTATGGCTACACCTTC
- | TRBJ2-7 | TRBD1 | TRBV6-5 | CASNLGQLGQQYF | TGTGCCAGCAACCTGGGACAGCTAGGACAGCAGTACTTC
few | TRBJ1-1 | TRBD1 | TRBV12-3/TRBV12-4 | CASRSTGGTEAFF | TGTGCCAGCAGATCGACAGGGGGCACTGAAGCTTTCTTT
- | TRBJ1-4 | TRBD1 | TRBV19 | CASSEQGGSEKLFF | TGTGCCAGTAGTGAACAGGGGGGAAGTGAAAAACTGTTTTTT
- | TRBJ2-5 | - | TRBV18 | CASSPVRETQYF | TGTGCCAGCTCACCGGTCCGGGAGACCCAGTACTTC
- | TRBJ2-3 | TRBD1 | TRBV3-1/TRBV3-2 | CPGDRKPYYF | TGTCCCGGGGACAGGAAGCCTTACTATTTT
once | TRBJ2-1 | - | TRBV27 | CASKPLSGPYNEQFF | TGTGCCAGCAAACCACTAAGCGGCCCCTACAATGAGCAGTTCTTC
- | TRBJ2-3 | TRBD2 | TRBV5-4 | CASSKVAGISTDTQYF | TGTGCCAGCAGCAAGGTAGCGGGGATAAGCACAGATACGCAGTATTTT
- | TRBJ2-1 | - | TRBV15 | CATSRVEGNEQFF | TGTGCCACCAGCAGAGTTGAGGGCAATGAGCAGTTCTTC
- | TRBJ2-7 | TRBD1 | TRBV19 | CASNRAGTGLYEQYF | TGTGCCAGTAACCGAGCCGGGACAGGGCTTTACGAGCAGTACTTC
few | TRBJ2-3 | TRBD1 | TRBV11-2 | CASSLVGQEQYF | TGTGCCAGCAGCTTAGTGGGACAGGAGCAGTATTTT
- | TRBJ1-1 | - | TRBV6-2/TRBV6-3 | CASSYPNSITEAFF | TGTGCCAGCAGTTACCCTAATTCGATCACTGAAGCTTTCTTT
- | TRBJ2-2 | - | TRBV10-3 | CAIRQGTNTGELFF | TGTGCCATCAGACAGGGCACGAACACCGGGGAGCTGTTTTTT
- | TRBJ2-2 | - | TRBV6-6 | CASSPTGGVTGELFF | TGTGCCAGCAGCCCAACAGGGGGGGTAACCGGGGAGCTGTTTTTT
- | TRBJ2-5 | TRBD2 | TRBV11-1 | CASSRTSGAQETQYF | TGTGCCAGCAGCCGGACTAGCGGGGCCCAAGAGACCCAGTACTTC
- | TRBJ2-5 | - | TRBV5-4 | CASSLVGAEETQYF | TGTGCCAGCAGCTTGGTAGGGGCGGAAGAGACCCAGTACTTC
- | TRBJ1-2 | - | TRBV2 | CASSEASGERGNGYTF | TGTGCCAGCAGTGAAGCATCGGGGGAGAGAGGGAATGGCTACACCTTC
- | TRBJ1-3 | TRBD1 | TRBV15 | CATSREQGPGNTIYF | TGTGCCACCAGCAGAGAACAGGGGCCTGGAAACACCATATATTTT
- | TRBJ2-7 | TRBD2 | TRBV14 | CASSQPYRGGQGHYEQYF | TGTGCCAGCAGCCAACCGTACCGGGGGGGGCAGGGGCACTACGAGCAGTACTTC
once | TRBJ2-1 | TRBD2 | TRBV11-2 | CASSSSGGVYNEQFF | TGTGCCAGCAGCTCATCGGGGGGAGTCTACAATGAGCAGTTCTTC
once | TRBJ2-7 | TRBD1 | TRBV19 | CASSPRTGSSSYEQYF | TGTGCCAGTAGTCCCAGGACAGGGAGTAGCTCCTACGAGCAGTACTTC
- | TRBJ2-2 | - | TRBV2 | CASSEGGRGLNTGELFF | TGTGCCAGCAGTGAAGGAGGAAGGGGCCTGAACACCGGGGAGCTGTTTTTT
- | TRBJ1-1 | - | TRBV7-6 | CASSLRGNTEAFF | TGTGCCAGCAGCTTAAGGGGAAACACTGAAGCTTTCTTT
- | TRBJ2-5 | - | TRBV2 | CASSEVEAPETQYF | TGTGCCAGCAGTGAAGTGGAGGCCCCGGAGACCCAGTACTTC
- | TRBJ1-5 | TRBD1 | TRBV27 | CASSWDRRQPQHF | TGTGCCAGCAGTTGGGACAGACGTCAGCCCCAGCATTTT
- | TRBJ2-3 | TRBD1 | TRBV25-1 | CASSPPDRAGPDTQYF | TGTGCCAGCAGTCCCCCGGACAGGGCGGGCCCAGATACGCAGTATTTT
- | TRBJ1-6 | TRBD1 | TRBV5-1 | CASSLGTGGDSPLHF | TGCGCCAGCAGCTTGGGGACAGGGGGCGATTCACCCCTCCACTTT
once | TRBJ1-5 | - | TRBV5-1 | CASSLLGSSNQPQHF | TGCGCCAGCAGCCTTCTTGGCAGTAGCAATCAGCCCCAGCATTTT
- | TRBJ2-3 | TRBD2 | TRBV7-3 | CASSRTSGGNTDTQYF | TGTGCCAGCAGCCGTACTAGCGGGGGGAACACAGATACGCAGTATTTT
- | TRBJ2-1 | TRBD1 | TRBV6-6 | CASSLQGQGALDEQFF | TGTGCCAGCAGTCTCCAGGGACAGGGGGCTTTGGATGAGCAGTTCTTC
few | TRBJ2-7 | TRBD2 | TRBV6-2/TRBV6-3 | CASSVGTSGYEQYF | TGTGCCAGCAGCGTTGGGACTAGCGGCTACGAGCAGTACTTC
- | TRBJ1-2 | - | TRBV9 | CASSVGPRSDGYTF | TGTGCCAGCAGCGTAGGCCCCCGCAGCGATGGCTACACCTTC
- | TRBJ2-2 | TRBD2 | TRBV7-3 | CASSSSGGATGELFF | TGTGCCAGCAGCTCTAGCGGGGGGGCCACCGGGGAGCTGTTTTTT
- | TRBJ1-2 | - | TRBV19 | CASTFDTANYGYTF | TGTGCCAGTACCTTCGACACGGCTAACTATGGCTACACCTTC
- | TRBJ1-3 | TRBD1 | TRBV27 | CASSLSTGGRNTIYF | TGTGCCAGCAGTTTATCGACAGGGGGAAGAAACACCATATATTTT
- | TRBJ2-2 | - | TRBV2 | CASSDEQANTGELFF | TGTGCCAGCAGTGACGAACAGGCGAACACCGGGGAGCTGTTTTTT
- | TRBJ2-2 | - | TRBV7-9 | CASSLRGEGTRYTGELFF | TGTGCCAGCAGCTTAAGGGGGGAGGGGACCCGTTACACCGGGGAGCTGTTTTTT